This T cell receptor beta chain was sequenced for a study of post-analysis software for immune sequencing data. Study-wide findings and caveats: Samples from one preparation batch, clustered by F measure, grouped strongly together. Significantly lower normalized Chao1 diversity was seen in multiple sclerosis patients than in controls. Compared with controls, patients had more of roughly five TRBV segments, including TRBV5-6, TRBV5-1 and TRBV20-1.

About this clonotype itself: The antigen remains unidentified.

Libraries were made from TCR beta cDNA, and they carried unique molecular identifiers. Roughly 0.5 million cDNA molecules were obtained from roughly 1 to 10 million T cells. Using its own MiXCR run on the PCR reads, TCRdb lists one record per CDR3 protein. This sample yields about 260,000 distinct CDR3 sequences, of which just over 35% are seen a single time; 4% to 6% belongs to the top ten. This CDR3 spans 14 amino acids. The chain couples TRBV12-3 or TRBV12-4 to TRBJ2-7; the D gene could be TRBD1 or TRBD2 (7 bases each). The DNA matches TRBJ2-5 better at its end, which makes the J call doubtful. The clonotype originates from a girl aged 5 to 17 with multiple sclerosis. Sample: blood. The CDR3 loop reads CASSLAQGGETQYF. The CDR3 region has the DNA TGTGCCAGCAGTTTAGCCCAGGGGGGGGAGACCCAGTACTTC.